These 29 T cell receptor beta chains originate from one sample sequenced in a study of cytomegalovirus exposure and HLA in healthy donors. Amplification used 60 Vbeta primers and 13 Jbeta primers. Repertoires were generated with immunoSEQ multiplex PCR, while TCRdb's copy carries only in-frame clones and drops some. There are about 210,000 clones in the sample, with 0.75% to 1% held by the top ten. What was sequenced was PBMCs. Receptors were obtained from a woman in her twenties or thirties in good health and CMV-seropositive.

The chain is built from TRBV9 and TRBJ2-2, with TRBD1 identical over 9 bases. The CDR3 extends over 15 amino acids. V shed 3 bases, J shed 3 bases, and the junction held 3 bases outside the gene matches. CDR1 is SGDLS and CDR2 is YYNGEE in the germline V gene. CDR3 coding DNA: TGTGCCAGCAGCGGAACAGGGGGCTACACCGGGGAGCTGTTTTTT. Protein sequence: CASSGTGGYTGELFF. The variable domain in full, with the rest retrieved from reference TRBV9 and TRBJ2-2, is DSGVTQTPKHLITATGQRVTLRCSPRSGDLSVYWYQQSLDQGLQFLIQYYNGEERAKGNILERFSAQQFPDLHSELNLSSLELGDSALYFCASSGTGGYTGELFFGEGSRLTVL.

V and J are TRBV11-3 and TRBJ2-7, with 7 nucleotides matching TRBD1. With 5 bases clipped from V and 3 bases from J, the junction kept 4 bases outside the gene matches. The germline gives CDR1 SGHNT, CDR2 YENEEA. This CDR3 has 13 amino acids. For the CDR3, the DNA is TGTGCCAGCAGCCCGGGACAGCACTACGAGCAGTACTTC. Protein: CASSPGQHYEQYF.

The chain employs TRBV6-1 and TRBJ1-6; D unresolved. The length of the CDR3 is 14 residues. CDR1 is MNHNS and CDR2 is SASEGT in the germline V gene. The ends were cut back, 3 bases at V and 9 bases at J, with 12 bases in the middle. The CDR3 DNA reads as TGTGCCAGCAGTGAGCTGCAGGTGGGTTCACCCCTCCACTTT. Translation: CASSELQVGSPLHF.

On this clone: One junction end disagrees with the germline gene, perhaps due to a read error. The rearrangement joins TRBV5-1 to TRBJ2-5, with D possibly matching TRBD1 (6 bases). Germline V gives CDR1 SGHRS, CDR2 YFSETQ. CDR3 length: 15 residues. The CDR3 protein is CASSLGAPTKETQYF. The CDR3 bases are TGCGCCAGCAGTTTGGGGGCCCCCACCAAAGAGACCCAGTACTTC. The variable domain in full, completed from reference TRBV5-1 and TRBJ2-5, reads KAGVTQTPRYLIKTRGQQVTLSCSPISGHRSVSWYQQTPGQGLQFLFEYFSETQRNKGNFPGRFSGRQFSNSRSEMNVSTLELGDSALYLCASSLGAPTKETQYFGPGTRLLVL.

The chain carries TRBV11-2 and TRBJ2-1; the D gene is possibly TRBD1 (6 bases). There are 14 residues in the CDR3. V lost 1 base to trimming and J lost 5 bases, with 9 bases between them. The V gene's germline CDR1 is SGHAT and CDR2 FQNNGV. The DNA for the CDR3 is TGTGCCAGCAGCTTAGGGGGGCAACACAATGAGCAGTTCTTC. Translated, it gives CASSLGGQHNEQFF.

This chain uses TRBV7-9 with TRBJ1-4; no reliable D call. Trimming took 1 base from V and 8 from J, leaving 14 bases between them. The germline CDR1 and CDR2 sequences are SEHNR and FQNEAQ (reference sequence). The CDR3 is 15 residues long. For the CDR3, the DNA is TGTGCCAGCAGCTTAGTTCTTGGGCAGCTGGAAAAACTGTTTTTT. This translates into CASSLVLGQLEKLFF.

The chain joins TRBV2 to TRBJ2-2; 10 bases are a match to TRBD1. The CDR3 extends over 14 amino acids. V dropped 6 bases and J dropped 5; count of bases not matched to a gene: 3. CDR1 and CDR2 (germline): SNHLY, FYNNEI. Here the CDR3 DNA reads TGTGCCAGCAGCGGGACAGGGGAGACCGGGGAGCTGTTTTTT. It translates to CASSGTGETGELFF.

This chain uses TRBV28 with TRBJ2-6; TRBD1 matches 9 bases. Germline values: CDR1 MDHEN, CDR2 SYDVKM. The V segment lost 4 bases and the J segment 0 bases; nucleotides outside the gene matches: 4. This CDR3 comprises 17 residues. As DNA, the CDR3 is TGTGCCAGCAGTTCGGGACAGGGCCCCTCTGGGGCCAACGTCCTGACTTTC. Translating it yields CASSSGQGPSGANVLTF.

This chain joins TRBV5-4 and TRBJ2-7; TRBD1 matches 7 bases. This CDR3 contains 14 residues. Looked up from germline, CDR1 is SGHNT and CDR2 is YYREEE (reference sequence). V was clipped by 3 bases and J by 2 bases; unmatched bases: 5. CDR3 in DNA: TGTGCCAGCAGCTCACGACAGGGAACCTACGAGCAGTACTTC. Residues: CASSSRQGTYEQYF.

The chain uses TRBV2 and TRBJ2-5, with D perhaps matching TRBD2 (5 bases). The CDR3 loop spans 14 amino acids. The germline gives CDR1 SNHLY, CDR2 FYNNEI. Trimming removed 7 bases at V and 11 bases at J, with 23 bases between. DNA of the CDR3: TGTGCCAGCAAGACTGGTCTAGCAGAATTCAAGCAGTACTTC. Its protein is CASKTGLAEFKQYF. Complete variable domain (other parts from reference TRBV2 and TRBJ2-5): EPEVTQTPSHQVTQMGQEVILRCVPISNHLYFYWYRQILGQKVEFLVSFYNNEISEKSEIFDDQFSVERPDGSNFTLKIRSTKLEDSAMYFCASKTGLAEFKQYFGPGTRLLVL.

CDR3 sequence reads: CASSLASSGKIYNEQFF. In DNA form, the CDR3 reads TGTGCCAGCAGCTTAGCTTCTAGCGGGAAGATCTACAATGAGCAGTTCTTC. The chain is built from TRBV7-2 and TRBJ2-1; 9 nucleotides match TRBD2. Germline loops: CDR1 SGHTA, CDR2 FQGNSA. Unmatched junction bases numbered 6, after V lost 0 bases and J lost 3 bases. This CDR3 has 17 residues.

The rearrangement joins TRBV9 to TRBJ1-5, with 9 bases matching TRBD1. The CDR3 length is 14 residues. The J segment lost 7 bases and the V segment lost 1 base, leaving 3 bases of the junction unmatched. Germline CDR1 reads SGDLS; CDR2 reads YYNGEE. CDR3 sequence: CASSVTGGEQPQHF. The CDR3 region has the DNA TGTGCCAGCAGCGTAACAGGGGGCGAACAGCCCCAGCATTTT.

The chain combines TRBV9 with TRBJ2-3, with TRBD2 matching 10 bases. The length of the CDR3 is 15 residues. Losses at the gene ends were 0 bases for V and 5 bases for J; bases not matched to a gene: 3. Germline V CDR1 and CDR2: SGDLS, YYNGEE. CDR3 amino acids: CASSVVASGGDTQYF. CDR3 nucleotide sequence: TGTGCCAGCAGCGTAGTGGCTAGCGGGGGAGATACGCAGTATTTT.

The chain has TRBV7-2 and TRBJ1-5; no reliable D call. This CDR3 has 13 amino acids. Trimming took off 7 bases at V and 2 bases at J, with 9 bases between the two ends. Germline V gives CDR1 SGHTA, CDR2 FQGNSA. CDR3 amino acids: CASTLGGNQPQHF. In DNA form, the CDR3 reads TGTGCCAGCACCCTGGGCGGCAATCAGCCCCAGCATTTT.

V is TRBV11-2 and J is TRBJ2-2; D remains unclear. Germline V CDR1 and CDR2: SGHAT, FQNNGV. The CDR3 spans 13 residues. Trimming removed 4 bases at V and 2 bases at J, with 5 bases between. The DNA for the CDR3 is TGTGCCAGCAGCTCCCGTAACACCGGGGAGCTGTTTTTT. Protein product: CASSSRNTGELFF.

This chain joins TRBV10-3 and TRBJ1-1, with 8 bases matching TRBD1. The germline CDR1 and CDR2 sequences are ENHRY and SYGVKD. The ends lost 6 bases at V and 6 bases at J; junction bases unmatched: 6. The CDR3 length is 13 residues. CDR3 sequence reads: CAIRGQGQSEAFF. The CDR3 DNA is TGTGCCATCAGAGGACAGGGACAATCTGAAGCTTTCTTT.

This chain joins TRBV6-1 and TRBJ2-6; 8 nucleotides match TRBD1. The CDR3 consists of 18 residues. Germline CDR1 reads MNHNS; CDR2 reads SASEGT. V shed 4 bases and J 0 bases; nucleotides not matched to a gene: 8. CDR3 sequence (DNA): TGTGCCAGCAGTGGACAGGGGAAATTGGGCTCTGGGGCCAACGTCCTGACTTTC. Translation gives CASSGQGKLGSGANVLTF.

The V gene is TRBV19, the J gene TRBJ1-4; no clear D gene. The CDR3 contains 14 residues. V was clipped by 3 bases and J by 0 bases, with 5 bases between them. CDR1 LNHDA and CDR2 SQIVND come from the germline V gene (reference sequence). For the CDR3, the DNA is TGTGCCAGTAGTATGTCAGCAACTAATGAAAAACTGTTTTTT. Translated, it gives CASSMSATNEKLFF.

CDR3 region: CASGSSSVEGRAFF. The CDR3 nucleotides are TGTGCTAGTGGTTCATCTTCGGTGGAGGGGAGAGCTTTCTTT. The chain combines TRBV12-5 with TRBJ1-1; possibly TRBD1 for D (5 bases). Per germline, CDR1 LGHNT and CDR2 FRNRAP. This CDR3 has 14 residues. Trimming stripped 4 bases from V and 10 bases from J, with 19 bases between.

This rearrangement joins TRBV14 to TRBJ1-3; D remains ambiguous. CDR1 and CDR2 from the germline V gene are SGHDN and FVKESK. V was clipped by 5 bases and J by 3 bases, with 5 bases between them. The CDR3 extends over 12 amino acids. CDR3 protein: CASSALGNTIYF. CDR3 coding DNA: TGTGCCAGCAGCGCACTTGGAAACACCATATATTTT.

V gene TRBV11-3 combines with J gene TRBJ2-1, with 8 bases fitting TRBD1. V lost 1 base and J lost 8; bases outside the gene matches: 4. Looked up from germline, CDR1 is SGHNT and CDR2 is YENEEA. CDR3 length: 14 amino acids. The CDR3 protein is CASSLGTGSHEQFF. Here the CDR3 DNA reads TGTGCCAGCAGCTTAGGGACAGGGAGCCATGAGCAGTTCTTC.

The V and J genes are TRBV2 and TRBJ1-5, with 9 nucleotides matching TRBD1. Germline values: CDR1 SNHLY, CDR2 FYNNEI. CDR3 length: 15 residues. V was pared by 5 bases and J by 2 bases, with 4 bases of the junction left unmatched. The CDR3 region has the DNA TGTGCCAGCAGTATTGACAGGGGGGGCAATCAGCCCCAGCATTTT. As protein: CASSIDRGGNQPQHF.

As DNA, the CDR3 is TGTGCCAGCAGCTACCCCCCCGGAGGGCGACGAGGGAACGAGCAGTACTTC. It yields the protein CASSYPPGGRRGNEQYF. The genes are TRBV7-9 and TRBJ2-7, with D possibly matching TRBD2 (6 bases). CDR1 and CDR2 (germline): SEHNR, FQNEAQ (reference sequence). V gave up 4 bases and J gave up 5 bases, with 24 bases separating them. The CDR3 is made up of 17 amino acids.

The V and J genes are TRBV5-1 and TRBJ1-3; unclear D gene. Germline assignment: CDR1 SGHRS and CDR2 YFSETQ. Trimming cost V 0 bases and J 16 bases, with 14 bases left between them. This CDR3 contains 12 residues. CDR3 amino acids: CASSLEGDTPYF. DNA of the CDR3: TGCGCCAGCAGCTTGGAAGGTGACACCCCGTATTTT. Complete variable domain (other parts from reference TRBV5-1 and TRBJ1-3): KAGVTQTPRYLIKTRGQQVTLSCSPISGHRSVSWYQQTPGQGLQFLFEYFSETQRNKGNFPGRFSGRQFSNSRSEMNVSTLELGDSALYLCASSLEGDTPYFGEGSWLTVV.

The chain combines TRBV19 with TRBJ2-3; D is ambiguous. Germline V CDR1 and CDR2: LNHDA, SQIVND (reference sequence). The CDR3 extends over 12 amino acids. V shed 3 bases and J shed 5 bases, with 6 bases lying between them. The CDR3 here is CASSIFGDTQYF. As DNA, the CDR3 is TGTGCCAGTAGTATCTTCGGAGATACGCAGTATTTT.

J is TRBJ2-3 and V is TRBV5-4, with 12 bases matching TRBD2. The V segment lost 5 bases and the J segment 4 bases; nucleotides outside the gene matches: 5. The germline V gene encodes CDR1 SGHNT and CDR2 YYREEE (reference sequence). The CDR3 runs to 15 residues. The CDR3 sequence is CASSSGLAGSDTQYF. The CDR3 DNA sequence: TGTGCCAGCAGTTCAGGACTAGCGGGATCAGATACGCAGTATTTT.

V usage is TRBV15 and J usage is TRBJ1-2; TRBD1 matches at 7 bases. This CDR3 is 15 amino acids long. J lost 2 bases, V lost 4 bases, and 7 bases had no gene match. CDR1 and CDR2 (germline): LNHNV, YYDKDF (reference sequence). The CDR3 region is CATSNALQGNYGYTF. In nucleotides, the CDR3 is TGTGCCACCAGCAACGCGTTACAGGGGAACTATGGCTACACCTTC.

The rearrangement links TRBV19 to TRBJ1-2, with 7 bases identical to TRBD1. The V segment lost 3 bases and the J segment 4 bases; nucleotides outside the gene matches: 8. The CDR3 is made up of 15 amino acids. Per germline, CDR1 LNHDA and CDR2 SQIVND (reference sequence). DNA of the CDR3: TGTGCCAGTAGTATGGTAAACAGGGGAATCTATGGCTACACCTTC. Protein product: CASSMVNRGIYGYTF. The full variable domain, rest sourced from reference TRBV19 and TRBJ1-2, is DGGITQSPKYLFRKEGQNVTLSCEQNLNHDAMYWYRQDPGQGLRLIYYSQIVNDFQKGDIAEGYSVSREKKESFPLTVTSAQKNPTAFYLCASSMVNRGIYGYTFGSGTRLTVV.

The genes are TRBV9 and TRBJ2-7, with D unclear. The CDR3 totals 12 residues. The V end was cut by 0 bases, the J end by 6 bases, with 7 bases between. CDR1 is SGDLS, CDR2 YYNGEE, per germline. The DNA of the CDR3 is TGTGCCAGCAGCGTAGCGGCAGGCGAGCAGTACTTC. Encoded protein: CASSVAAGEQYF.